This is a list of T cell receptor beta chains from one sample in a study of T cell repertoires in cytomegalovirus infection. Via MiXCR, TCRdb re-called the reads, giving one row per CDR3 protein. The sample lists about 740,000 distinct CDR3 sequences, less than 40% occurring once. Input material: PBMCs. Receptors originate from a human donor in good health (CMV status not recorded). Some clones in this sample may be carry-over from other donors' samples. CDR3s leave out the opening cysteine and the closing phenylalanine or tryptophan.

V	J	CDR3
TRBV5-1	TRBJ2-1	ASSLPTGLYNEQF
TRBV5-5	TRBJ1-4	ASSLWPGALNEKLF
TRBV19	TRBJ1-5	ASSTDTGLYQPQH
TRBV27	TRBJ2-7	ASSTLLRGYEQY
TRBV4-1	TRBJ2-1	ASSLPGPTYNEQF
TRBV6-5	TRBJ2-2	ASSRVGGRTGELF
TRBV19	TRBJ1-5	ASSILRTRNIAQH
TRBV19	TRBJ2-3	ASGVRDYTSDTQY
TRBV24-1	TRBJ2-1	ATSDPSGGRGEQF
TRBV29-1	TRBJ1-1	SVEGGGPYTEAF
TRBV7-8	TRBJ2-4	ASSHSGNQGDIQY
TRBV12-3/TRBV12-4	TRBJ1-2	ASSLPGQGGGYT
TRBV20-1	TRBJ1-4	SARGRTGGSTNEKLF
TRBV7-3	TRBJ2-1	ASSFSGGSYNEQF
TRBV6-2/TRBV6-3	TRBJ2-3	ASSYYQYTDTQY
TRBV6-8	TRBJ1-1	ARIPVAAKNTEAL
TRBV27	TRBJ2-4	ASSKAGQIAKNIQY
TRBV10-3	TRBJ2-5	AISESRQGTETQY
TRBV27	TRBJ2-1	ASSLLGGGYNEQF
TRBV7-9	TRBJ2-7	ASSSKGGTGGREQY
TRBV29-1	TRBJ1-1	SSEGVDRVNTEAF
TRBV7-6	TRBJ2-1	ASSLGDSGTVYNEQF
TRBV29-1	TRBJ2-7	SVLWTGDYEQY
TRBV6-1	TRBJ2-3	ASKGPTATDTQY
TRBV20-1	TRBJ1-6	SAIETGTANGSPLH
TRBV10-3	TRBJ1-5	ASSQDRNNQPQH